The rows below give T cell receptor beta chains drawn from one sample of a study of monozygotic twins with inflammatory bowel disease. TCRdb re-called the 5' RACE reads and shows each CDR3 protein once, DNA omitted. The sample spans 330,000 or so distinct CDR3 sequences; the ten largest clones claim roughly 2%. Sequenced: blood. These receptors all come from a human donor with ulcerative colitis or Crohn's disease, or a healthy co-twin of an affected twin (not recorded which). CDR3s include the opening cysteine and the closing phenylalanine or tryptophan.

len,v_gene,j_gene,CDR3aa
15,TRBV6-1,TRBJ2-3,CASSRTSGGVDTQYF
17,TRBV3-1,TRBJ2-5,CASSQGTLGLASETQYF
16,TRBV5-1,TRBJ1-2,CASSLGPDRQFQRYTF
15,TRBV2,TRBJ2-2,CASSVEGLSTGELFF
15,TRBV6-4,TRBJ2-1,CASSQTGTGGNEQFF
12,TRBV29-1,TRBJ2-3,CSVMMRGDTQYF
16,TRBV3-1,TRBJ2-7,CASSKGNSGRSYEQYF
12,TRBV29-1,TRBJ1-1,CSVEYGNTEAFF
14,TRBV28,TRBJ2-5,CASSLKGAQETQYF
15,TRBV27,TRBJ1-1,CASSPNQGAFTEAFF
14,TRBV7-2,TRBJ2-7,CASSYLGTGYEQYF
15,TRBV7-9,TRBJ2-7,CASSLEGGAFREQYF
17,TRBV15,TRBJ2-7,CATSRDRGQGYSYEQYF
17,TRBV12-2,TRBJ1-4,CASRLVKRTGGHEKLFF
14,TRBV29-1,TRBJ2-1,CSVPGAITYNEQFF
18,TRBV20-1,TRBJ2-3,CSASGTSATQRGADTQYF
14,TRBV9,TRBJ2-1,CASSVAGAYNEQFF
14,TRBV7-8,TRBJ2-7,CASSYGEGTYEQYF
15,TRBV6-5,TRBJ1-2,CASIKDRRDPDGYTF
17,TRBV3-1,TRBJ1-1,CASSPPSGTGKDTEAFF
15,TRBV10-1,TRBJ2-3,CASRLGLAHTDTQYF
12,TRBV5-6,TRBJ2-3,CASTLGGDYQYF
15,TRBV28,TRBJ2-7,CASSSSDGVGYEQYF
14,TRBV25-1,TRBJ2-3,CASSDLKATDTQYF
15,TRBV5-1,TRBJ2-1,CASSPGNLRAGEQFF
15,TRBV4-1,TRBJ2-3,CASRRFIVLTDTQYF
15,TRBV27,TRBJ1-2,CASSTRQGSFYGYTF
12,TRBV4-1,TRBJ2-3,CASSQGQDTQYF
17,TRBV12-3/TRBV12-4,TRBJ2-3,CASSFFPWQGPADTQYF
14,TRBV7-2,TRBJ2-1,CASSWSSGRNEQFF
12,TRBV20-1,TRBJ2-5,CSAGSAWETQYF
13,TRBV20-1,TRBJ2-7,CSAPHSASYEQYF
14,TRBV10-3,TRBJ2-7,CAISDQDQNYEQYF
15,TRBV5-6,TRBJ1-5,CASSSGTANNQPQHF
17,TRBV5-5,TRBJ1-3,CASSFGTGGISGNTIYF
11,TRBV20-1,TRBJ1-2,CSASTGSGYTF
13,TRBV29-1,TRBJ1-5,CSVVAGFNQPQHF
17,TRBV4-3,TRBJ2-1,CASSQVLPGQGLGEQFF
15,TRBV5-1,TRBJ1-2,CASSFRSGETYGYTF
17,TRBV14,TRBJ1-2,CASSPRAEGAQGNGYTF
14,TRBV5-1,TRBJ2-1,CASSYGAQGNEQFF
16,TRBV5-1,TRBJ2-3,CASSLMGERTTDTQYF